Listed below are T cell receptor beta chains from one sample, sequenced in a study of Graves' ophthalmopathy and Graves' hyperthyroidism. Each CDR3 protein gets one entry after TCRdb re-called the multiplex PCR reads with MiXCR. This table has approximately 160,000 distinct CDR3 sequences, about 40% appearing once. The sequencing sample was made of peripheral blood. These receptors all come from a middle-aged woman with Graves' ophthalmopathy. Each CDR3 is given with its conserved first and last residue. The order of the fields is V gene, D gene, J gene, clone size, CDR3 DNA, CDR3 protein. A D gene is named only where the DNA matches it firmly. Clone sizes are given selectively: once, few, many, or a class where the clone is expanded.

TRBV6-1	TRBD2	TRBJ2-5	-	TGTGCCAGCAGTGAGCGGGGGTCGGGGACCCAGTACTTC	CASSERGSGTQYF
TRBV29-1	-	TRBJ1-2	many	TGCAGCGCCCGAGGAGGTGGTGGCTACACCTTC	CSARGGGGYTF
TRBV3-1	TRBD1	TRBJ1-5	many	TGTGCCAGCAGCCAAGACCCAGGGGGGCAGCCCCAGCATTTT	CASSQDPGGQPQHF
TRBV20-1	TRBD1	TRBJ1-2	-	TGCAGTGCTAGAGATGGGGACAGGAGCAACTATGGCTACACCTTC	CSARDGDRSNYGYTF
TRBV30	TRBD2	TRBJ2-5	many	TGTGCCTGGAGTGTACATACTAGCGGGTCGGAGACCCAGTACTTC	CAWSVHTSGSETQYF
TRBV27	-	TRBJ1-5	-	TGTGCCAGCAGTTTCGACAGGCTCGGCAATCAGCCCCAGCATTTT	CASSFDRLGNQPQHF
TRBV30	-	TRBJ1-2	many	TGTGCCTGGAACAAACCCGAACAGAATAACTATGGCTACACCTTC	CAWNKPEQNNYGYTF
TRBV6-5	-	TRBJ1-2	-	TGTGCCAGCAGTTACTCTGCGTCCACCTATGGCTACACCTTC	CASSYSASTYGYTF
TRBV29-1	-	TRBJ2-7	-	TGCAGCGTTATCTTCCGACACCTAGGGTCCTACGAGCAGTACTTC	CSVIFRHLGSYEQYF
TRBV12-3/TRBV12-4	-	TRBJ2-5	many	TGTGCCAGCAGTTTAGCACAGCAAGAGACCCAGTACTTC	CASSLAQQETQYF
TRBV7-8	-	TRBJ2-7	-	TGTGCCAGCAGCACTGATGAGGTGGAGGCCTACGAGCAGTACTTC	CASSTDEVEAYEQYF
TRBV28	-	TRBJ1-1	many	TGTGCCAGCAGCGCGAACACTGAAGCTTTCTTT	CASSANTEAFF
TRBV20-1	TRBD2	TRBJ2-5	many	TGCAGTGCTAGACCTTTAGTTGGCGGGGGACCGGAGACCCAGTACTTC	CSARPLVGGGPETQYF
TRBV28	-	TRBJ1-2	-	TGTGCCAGCAGTTATGGGACCCACTATGGCTACACCTTC	CASSYGTHYGYTF
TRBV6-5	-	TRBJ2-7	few	TGTGCCAGCAGTTCCGTGGGTGGCCCTAACTACGAGCAGTACTTC	CASSSVGGPNYEQYF
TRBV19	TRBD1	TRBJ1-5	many	TGTGCCAGTAGTTTCGTGACAGGGGGCGGGCAGCCCCAGCATTTT	CASSFVTGGGQPQHF
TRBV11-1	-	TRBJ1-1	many	TGTGCCAGCAGCTTTGTACCACAGGGAGGGAGTTCAGCTTTCTTT	CASSFVPQGGSSAFF
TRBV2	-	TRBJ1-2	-	TGTGCCAGCAGTGAACTGCCTAACTATGGCTACACCTTC	CASSELPNYGYTF
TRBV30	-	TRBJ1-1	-	TGTGCCTGGAGTGTATCGACCGTCACTGAAGCTTTCTTT	CAWSVSTVTEAFF
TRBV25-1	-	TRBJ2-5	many	TGTGCCAGCAGTGATAGTTTGGGGGGAGCAGAGACCCAGTACTTC	CASSDSLGGAETQYF
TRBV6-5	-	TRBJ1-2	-	TGTGCCAGCAGTTACTCTTGGCAGGTCGGCGGCTACACCTTC	CASSYSWQVGGYTF
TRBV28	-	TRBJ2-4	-	TGTGCCAGCAGTTTTGGGTCTAGCCTAGCCAAAAACATTCAGTACTTC	CASSFGSSLAKNIQYF
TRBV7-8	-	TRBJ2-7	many	TGTGCCAGCAGCTTATCCCGGGGGCTAATCGACGAGCAGTACTTC	CASSLSRGLIDEQYF
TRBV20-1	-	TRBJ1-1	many	TGCAGTGCTAAGCCCGGGTCTGAAGCTTTCTTT	CSAKPGSEAFF
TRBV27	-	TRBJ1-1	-	TGTGCCAGCAGTTACTCAAACGGCCCTGAAGCTTTCTTT	CASSYSNGPEAFF
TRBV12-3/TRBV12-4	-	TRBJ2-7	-	TGTGCCAGCAGCCCTCCGGGGACGCTAGCCTACGAGCAGTACTTC	CASSPPGTLAYEQYF